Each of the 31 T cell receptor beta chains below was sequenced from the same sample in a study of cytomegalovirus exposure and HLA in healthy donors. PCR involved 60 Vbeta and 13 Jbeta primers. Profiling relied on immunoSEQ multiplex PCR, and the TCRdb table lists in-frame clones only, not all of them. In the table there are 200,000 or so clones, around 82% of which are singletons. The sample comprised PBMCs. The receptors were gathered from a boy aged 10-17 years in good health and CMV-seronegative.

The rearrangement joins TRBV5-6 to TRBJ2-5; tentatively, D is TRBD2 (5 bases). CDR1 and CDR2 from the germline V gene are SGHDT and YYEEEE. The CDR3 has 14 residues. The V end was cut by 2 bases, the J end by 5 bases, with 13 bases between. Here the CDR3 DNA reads TGTGCCAGCAGCTTACGGGGAGTAGGGGAGACCCAGTACTTC. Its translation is CASSLRGVGETQYF.

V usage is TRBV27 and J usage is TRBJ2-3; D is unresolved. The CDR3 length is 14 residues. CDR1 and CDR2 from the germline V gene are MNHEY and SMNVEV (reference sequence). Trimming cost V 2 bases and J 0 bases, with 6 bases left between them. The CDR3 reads CASSLVGSTDTQYF. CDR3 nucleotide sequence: TGTGCCAGCAGTTTAGTCGGGAGCACAGATACGCAGTATTTT.

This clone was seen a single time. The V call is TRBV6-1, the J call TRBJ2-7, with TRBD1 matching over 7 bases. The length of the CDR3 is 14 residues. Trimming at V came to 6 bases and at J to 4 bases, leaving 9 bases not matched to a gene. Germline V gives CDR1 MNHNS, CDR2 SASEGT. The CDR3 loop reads CASRQPGQIYEQYF. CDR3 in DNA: TGTGCCAGCAGGCAACCGGGACAGATATACGAGCAGTACTTC.

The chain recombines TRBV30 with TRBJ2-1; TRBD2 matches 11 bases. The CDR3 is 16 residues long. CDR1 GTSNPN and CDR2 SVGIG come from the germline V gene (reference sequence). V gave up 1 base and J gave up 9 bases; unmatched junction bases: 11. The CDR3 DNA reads TGTGCCTGGAGTGGCCCCCTAGCGGGAGGACCGCGTGAGCAGTTCTTC. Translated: CAWSGPLAGGPREQFF.

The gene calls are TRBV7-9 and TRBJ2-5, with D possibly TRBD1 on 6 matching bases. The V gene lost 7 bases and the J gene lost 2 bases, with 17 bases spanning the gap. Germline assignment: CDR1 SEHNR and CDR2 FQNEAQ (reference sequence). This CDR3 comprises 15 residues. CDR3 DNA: TGTGCCAGCATCCCCATCGACAGGCCTCAAGAGACCCAGTACTTC. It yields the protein CASIPIDRPQETQYF.

Written as DNA, the CDR3 is TGTGCCAGCAGCTTAGCAGGGTATCGGACAGGCAATCAGCCCCAGCATTTT. Protein product: CASSLAGYRTGNQPQHF. The chain is built from TRBV7-9 and TRBJ1-5; tentative D call: TRBD1 (6 bases). The V end was cut by 0 bases, the J end by 2 bases, with 14 bases between. CDR3 length: 17 amino acids. The germline V gene has CDR1 SEHNR and CDR2 FQNEAQ (reference sequence).

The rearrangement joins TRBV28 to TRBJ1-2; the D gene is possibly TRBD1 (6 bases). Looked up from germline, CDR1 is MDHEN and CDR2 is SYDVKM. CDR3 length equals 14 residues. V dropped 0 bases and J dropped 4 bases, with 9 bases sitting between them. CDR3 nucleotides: TGTGCCAGCAGTTTATGGGGACAACCCTATGGCTACACCTTC. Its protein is CASSLWGQPYGYTF.

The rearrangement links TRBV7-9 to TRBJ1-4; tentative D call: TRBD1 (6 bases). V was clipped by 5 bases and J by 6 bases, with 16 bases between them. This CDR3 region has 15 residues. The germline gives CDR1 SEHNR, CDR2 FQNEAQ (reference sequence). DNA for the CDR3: TGTGCCAGCAGCGCTTCCGGGGGGCCCTATGAAAAACTGTTTTTT. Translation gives CASSASGGPYEKLFF.

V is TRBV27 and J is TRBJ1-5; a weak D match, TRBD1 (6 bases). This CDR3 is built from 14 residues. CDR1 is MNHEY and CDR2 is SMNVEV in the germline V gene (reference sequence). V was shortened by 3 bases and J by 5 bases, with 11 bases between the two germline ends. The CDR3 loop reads CASSFRGGDQPQHF. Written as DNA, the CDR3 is TGTGCCAGCAGTTTCAGAGGGGGGGATCAGCCCCAGCATTTT.

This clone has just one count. CDR3 DNA sequence: TGTGCCTGGTCGGCGGGACAGGGAATCTACGAGCAGTACTTC. Translated: CAWSAGQGIYEQYF. V usage is TRBV30 and J usage is TRBJ2-7; 9 bases are a match to TRBD1. CDR1 and CDR2 (germline): GTSNPN, SVGIG (reference sequence). CDR3 size: 14 residues. Unmatched junction bases numbered 8, after V lost 5 bases and J lost 3 bases.

In DNA form, the CDR3 reads TGTGCCAGCAGCCCGGACAGGCGTTCACCCCTCCACTTT. Translating gives CASSPDRRSPLHF. The chain is built from TRBV9 and TRBJ1-6; 7 bases match TRBD1. CDR1 and CDR2 from the germline V gene are SGDLS and YYNGEE. V lost 4 bases and J lost 9; bases outside the gene matches: 4. The CDR3 runs 13 residues.

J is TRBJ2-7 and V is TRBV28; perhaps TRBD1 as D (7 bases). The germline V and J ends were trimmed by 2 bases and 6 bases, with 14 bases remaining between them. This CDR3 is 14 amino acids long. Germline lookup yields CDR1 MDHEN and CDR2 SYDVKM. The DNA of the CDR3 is TGTGCCAGCAGTTTAGGGCAGGGGGGTTTCGAGCAGTACTTC. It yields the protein CASSLGQGGFEQYF.

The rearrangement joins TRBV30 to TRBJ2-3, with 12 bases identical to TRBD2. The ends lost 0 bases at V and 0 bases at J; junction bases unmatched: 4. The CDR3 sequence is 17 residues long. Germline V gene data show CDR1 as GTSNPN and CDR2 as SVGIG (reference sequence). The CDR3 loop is CAWSVLAGGLSTDTQYF. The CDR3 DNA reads TGTGCCTGGAGTGTACTAGCGGGGGGCCTTAGCACAGATACGCAGTATTTT.

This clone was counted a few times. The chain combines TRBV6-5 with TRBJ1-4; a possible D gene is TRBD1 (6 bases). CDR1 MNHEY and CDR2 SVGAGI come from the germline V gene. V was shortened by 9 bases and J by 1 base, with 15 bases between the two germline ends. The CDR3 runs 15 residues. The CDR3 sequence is CASSSGVGTNEKLFF. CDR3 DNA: TGTGCCAGTTCCTCAGGGGTAGGAACTAATGAAAAACTGTTTTTT.

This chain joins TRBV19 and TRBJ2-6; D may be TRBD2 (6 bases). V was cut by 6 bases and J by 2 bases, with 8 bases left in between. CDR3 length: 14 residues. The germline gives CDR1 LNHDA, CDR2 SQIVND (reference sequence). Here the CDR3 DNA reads TGTGCCAGTAGCTGGACTACTGGGGCCAACGTCCTGACTTTC. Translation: CASSWTTGANVLTF.

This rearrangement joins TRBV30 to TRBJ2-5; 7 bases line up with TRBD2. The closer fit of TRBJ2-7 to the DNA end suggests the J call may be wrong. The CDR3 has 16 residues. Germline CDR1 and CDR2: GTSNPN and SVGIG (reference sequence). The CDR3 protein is CAWSDPWGGSSYEQYF. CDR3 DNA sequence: TGTGCCTGGAGTGATCCGTGGGGGGGGAGCTCCTACGAGCAGTACTTC.

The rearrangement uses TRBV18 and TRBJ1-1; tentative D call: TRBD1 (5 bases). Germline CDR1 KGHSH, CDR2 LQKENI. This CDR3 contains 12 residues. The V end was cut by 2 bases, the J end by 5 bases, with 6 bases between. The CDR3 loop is CASSPGATEAFF. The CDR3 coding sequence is TGTGCCAGCTCACCAGGGGCGACTGAAGCTTTCTTT.

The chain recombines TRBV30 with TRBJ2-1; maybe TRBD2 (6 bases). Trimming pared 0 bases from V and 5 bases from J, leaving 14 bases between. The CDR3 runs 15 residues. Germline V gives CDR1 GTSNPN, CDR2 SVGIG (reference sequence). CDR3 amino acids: CAWSVLRGRNNEQFF. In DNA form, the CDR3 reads TGTGCCTGGAGTGTACTTCGGGGGAGAAACAATGAGCAGTTCTTC. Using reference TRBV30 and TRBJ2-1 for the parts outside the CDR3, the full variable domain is SQTIHQWPATLVQPVGSPLSLECTVEGTSNPNLYWYRQAAGRGLQLLFYSVGIGQISSEVPQNLSASRPQDRQFILSSKKLLLSDSGFYLCAWSVLRGRNNEQFFGPGTRLTVL.

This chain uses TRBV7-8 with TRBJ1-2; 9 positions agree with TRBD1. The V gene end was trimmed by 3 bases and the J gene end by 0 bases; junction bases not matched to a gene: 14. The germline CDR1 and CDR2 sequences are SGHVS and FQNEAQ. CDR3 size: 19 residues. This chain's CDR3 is CASSLAHRDREHPNYGYTF. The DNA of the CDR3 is TGTGCCAGCAGCTTGGCTCACCGGGACAGGGAACACCCTAACTATGGCTACACCTTC.

The CDR3 DNA sequence: TGTGCCAGCCCCGTGAGGTACCCGAACACCGGGGAGCTGTTTTTT. It is translated as CASPVRYPNTGELFF. The chain has TRBV18 and TRBJ2-2; no definite D call. Germline V gives CDR1 KGHSH, CDR2 LQKENI. This CDR3 comprises 15 residues. V lost 8 bases and J 0 bases, leaving 13 bases between the germline ends. The full variable domain, rest sourced from reference TRBV18 and TRBJ2-2, is NAGVMQNPRHLVRRRGQEARLRCSPMKGHSHVYWYRQLPEEGLKFMVYLQKENIIDESGMPKERFSAEFPKEGPSILRIQQVVRGDSAAYFCASPVRYPNTGELFFGEGSRLTVL.

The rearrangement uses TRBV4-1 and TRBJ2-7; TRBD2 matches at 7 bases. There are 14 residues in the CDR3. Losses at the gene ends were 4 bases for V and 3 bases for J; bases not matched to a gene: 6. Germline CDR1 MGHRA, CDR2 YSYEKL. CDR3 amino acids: CASSPLAGSYEQYF. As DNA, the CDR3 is TGCGCCAGCAGCCCTTTAGCGGGTAGCTACGAGCAGTACTTC.

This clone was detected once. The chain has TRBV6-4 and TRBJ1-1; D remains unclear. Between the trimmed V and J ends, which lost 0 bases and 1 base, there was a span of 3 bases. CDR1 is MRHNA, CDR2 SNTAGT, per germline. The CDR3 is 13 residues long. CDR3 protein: CASSDSQNTEAFF. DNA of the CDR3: TGTGCCAGCAGTGACTCTCAGAACACTGAAGCTTTCTTT.

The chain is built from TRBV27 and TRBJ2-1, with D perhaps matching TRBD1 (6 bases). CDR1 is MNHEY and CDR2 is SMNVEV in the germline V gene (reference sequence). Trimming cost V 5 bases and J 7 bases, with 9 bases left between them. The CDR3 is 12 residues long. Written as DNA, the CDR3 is TGTGCCAGCAGTATTGACAGGAATGAGCAGTTCTTC. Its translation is CASSIDRNEQFF.

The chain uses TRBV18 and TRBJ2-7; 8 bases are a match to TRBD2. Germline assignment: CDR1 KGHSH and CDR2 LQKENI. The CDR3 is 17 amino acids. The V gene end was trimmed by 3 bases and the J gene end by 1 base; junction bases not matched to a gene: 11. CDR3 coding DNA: TGTGCCAGCTCACCCCCCGGGACTAGTGACTTATCCTACGAGCAGTACTTC. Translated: CASSPPGTSDLSYEQYF.

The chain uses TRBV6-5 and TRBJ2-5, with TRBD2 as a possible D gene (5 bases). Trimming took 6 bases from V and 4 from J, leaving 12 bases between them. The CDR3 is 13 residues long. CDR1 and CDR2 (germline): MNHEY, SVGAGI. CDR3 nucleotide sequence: TGTGCCAGCAGCCAAGGACTTCCAGAGACCCAGTACTTC. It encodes CASSQGLPETQYF.

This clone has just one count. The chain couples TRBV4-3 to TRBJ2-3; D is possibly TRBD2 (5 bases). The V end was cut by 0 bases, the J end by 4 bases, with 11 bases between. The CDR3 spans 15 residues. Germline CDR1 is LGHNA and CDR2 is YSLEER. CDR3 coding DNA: TGCGCCAGCAGCCAAGATCGGGTCGGGGCAGATACGCAGTATTTT. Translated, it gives CASSQDRVGADTQYF.

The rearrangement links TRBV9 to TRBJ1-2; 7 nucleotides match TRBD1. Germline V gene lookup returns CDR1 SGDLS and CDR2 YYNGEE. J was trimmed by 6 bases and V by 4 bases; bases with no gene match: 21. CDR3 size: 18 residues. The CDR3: CASSPHPEGGTGDDGYTF. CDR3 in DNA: TGTGCCAGCAGCCCTCATCCGGAGGGGGGAACAGGGGATGATGGCTACACCTTC.

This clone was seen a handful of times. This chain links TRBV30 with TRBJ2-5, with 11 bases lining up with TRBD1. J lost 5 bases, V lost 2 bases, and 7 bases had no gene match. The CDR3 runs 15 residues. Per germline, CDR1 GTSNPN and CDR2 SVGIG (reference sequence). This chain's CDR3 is CAWSRTGGRGETQYF. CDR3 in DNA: TGTGCCTGGAGTCGGACAGGGGGCAGGGGGGAGACCCAGTACTTC.

The CDR3 DNA sequence: TGTGCCAGCAGTCGGTTTGCAACTAATGAAAAACTGTTTTTT. This sequence encodes CASSRFATNEKLFF. This chain joins TRBV27 and TRBJ1-4; D is ambiguous. The CDR3 runs 14 residues. The germline gives CDR1 MNHEY, CDR2 SMNVEV (reference sequence). V lost 5 bases and J 0 bases, leaving 7 bases between the germline ends.

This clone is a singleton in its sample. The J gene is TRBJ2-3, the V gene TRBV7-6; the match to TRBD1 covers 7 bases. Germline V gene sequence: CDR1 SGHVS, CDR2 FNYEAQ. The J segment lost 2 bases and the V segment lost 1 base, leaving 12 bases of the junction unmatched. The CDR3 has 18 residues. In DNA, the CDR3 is TGTGCCAGCAGCTTAGAGGCAGGGGGATCTATTAACACAGATACGCAGTATTTT. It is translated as CASSLEAGGSINTDTQYF.

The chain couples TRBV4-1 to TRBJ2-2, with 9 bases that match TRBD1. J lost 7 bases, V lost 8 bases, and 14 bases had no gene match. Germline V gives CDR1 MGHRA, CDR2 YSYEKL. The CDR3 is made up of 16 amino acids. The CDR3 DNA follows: TGCGCCAGCCGATCGTACCGGGACAGGGTCAACGGGGAGCTGTTTTTT. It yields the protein CASRSYRDRVNGELFF.